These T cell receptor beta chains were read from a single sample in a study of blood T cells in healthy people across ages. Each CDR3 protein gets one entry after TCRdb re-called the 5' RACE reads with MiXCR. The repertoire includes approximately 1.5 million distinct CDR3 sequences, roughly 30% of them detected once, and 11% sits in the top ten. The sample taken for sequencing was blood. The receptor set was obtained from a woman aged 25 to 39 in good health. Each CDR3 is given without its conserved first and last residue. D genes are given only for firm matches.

CDR3 protein: SVGPSRTGPGGEQY
V gene: TRBV29-1
J gene: TRBJ2-7
D gene: .

CDR3 protein: ASSQSFGGDIDEQY
V gene: TRBV3-1
J gene: TRBJ2-7
D gene: .

CDR3 protein: SATEMNTEAF
V gene: TRBV20-1
J gene: TRBJ1-1
D gene: .

CDR3 protein: AWRGGLGLFNEQF
V gene: TRBV30
J gene: TRBJ2-1
D gene: .

CDR3 protein: ASSEAKDRFTDTQY
V gene: TRBV2
J gene: TRBJ2-3
D gene: TRBD1

CDR3 protein: PSSLPRTLIGENEQF
V gene: TRBV28
J gene: TRBJ2-1
D gene: .

CDR3 protein: AWSPPGGAYNEQY
V gene: TRBV30
J gene: .
D gene: TRBD2

CDR3 protein: ASSLGLAKYNEQF
V gene: TRBV5-4
J gene: TRBJ2-1
D gene: .

CDR3 protein: ASSWTFSSYNEQF
V gene: TRBV6-2/TRBV6-3
J gene: TRBJ2-1
D gene: .

CDR3 protein: ASSMVTGTVYGYT
V gene: TRBV2
J gene: TRBJ1-2
D gene: TRBD1

CDR3 protein: ASSLIGISFNSPLH
V gene: TRBV7-6
J gene: TRBJ1-6
D gene: .

CDR3 protein: ASNVMGGADTEAF
V gene: TRBV9
J gene: TRBJ1-1
D gene: .

CDR3 protein: ASSLFSEQY
V gene: TRBV21-1
J gene: TRBJ2-7
D gene: .

CDR3 protein: ASSFTGVSGTNVLT
V gene: TRBV28
J gene: TRBJ2-6
D gene: .

CDR3 protein: ASSGRSSTDTQY
V gene: TRBV14
J gene: TRBJ2-3
D gene: .

CDR3 protein: ASSLSTCEQY
V gene: TRBV28
J gene: TRBJ2-7
D gene: .

CDR3 protein: ASSEALLGWGRADTQY
V gene: TRBV6-1
J gene: TRBJ2-3
D gene: .

CDR3 protein: ASSFRGLAGGSRTDTQY
V gene: TRBV11-2
J gene: TRBJ2-3
D gene: TRBD2

CDR3 protein: ASSPLSGSINEQF
V gene: TRBV12-3/TRBV12-4
J gene: TRBJ2-1
D gene: TRBD2

CDR3 protein: ASSGGQGGIVKEKLF
V gene: TRBV2
J gene: TRBJ1-4
D gene: TRBD1

CDR3 protein: ASSQVGAGATYEQY
V gene: TRBV4-1
J gene: TRBJ2-7
D gene: .

CDR3 protein: ASSMTTPGQPYEQY
V gene: TRBV19
J gene: TRBJ2-7
D gene: .

CDR3 protein: ASSVDRPLETEAF
V gene: TRBV5-1
J gene: TRBJ1-1
D gene: TRBD1

CDR3 protein: ASSGEVGMNTEAF
V gene: TRBV3-1
J gene: TRBJ1-1
D gene: .

CDR3 protein: SVEEDRTYEQY
V gene: TRBV29-1
J gene: TRBJ2-7
D gene: TRBD1

CDR3 protein: SALRGRALGNTQY
V gene: TRBV20-1
J gene: TRBJ2-3
D gene: .

CDR3 protein: ASSPGITYEQY
V gene: TRBV18
J gene: TRBJ2-7
D gene: .

CDR3 protein: ASSLGLSYNDKQF
V gene: TRBV27
J gene: TRBJ2-1
D gene: .

CDR3 protein: STHLGLAKNIQY
V gene: TRBV20-1
J gene: TRBJ2-4
D gene: .

CDR3 protein: ASSRELAGGLSYNEQF
V gene: TRBV3-1
J gene: TRBJ2-1
D gene: TRBD2

CDR3 protein: ATSDRGGTAYQETQY
V gene: TRBV24-1
J gene: TRBJ2-5
D gene: TRBD1

CDR3 protein: ASTRGLAGAYEQY
V gene: TRBV28
J gene: TRBJ2-7
D gene: TRBD2

CDR3 protein: ASSLGTSGSLFYNEQF
V gene: TRBV5-1
J gene: TRBJ2-1
D gene: TRBD2

CDR3 protein: ASSLGPGFKGDEQF
V gene: TRBV7-8
J gene: TRBJ2-1
D gene: .

CDR3 protein: ASSLGGPDGYT
V gene: TRBV6-6
J gene: TRBJ1-2
D gene: .

CDR3 protein: SVGPKDRGYNYGYT
V gene: TRBV29-1
J gene: TRBJ1-2
D gene: TRBD1

CDR3 protein: ASSQPTSGSYEQY
V gene: TRBV4-1
J gene: TRBJ2-7
D gene: TRBD2

CDR3 protein: ASSARPTAQETQY
V gene: TRBV11-2
J gene: TRBJ2-5
D gene: .

CDR3 protein: ASSGGTGFGGASYNEQF
V gene: TRBV5-1
J gene: TRBJ2-1
D gene: TRBD1

CDR3 protein: ASATGTENYNEQF
V gene: TRBV2
J gene: TRBJ2-1
D gene: TRBD1

CDR3 protein: ASSSYREQY
V gene: TRBV28
J gene: TRBJ2-7
D gene: .

CDR3 protein: ASSPAGGSGGPRQY
V gene: TRBV7-2
J gene: TRBJ2-7
D gene: TRBD2

CDR3 protein: SARRDSLLRYEQY
V gene: TRBV20-1
J gene: TRBJ2-7
D gene: .

CDR3 protein: ASSEAPGGLYDGYT
V gene: TRBV6-1
J gene: TRBJ1-2
D gene: .